The 29 T cell receptor beta chains below come from one sample, sequenced in a study of T cells in Graves' hyperthyroidism and ophthalmopathy. TCR beta CDR3 regions were amplified from RNA. The TCR CDR3 first-round RT-PCR relied on the HTBI primer set. TCRdb used MiXCR to reprocess the multiplex PCR reads, holding one entry per CDR3 protein. Of a few hundred thousand distinct CDR3 sequences in the sample, about 18% were seen once. Sequencing was done on a sample of blood. The receptors originated from a man between 18 and 29 years old with Graves' ophthalmopathy.

This clonotype was picked up many times. This chain links TRBV2 with TRBJ2-1, with unresolved D. The CDR3 has 14 amino acids. Germline-derived CDR1 and CDR2 are SNHLY and FYNNEI. V lost 4 bases and J 4 bases, leaving 11 bases between the germline ends. DNA for the CDR3: TGTGCCAGCAGTGGACCTCCCATTTACAATGAGCAGTTCTTC. Translating gives CASSGPPIYNEQFF.

Ten or more counts support this clonotype. V gene TRBV28 combines with J gene TRBJ1-4; D not resolved. Trimming left V 6 bases short and J 2 bases short, with 13 bases between. CDR1 MDHEN and CDR2 SYDVKM come from the germline V gene. The CDR3 is 15 amino acids. CDR3 in amino acids: CASRGPGGTNEKLFF. CDR3 DNA: TGTGCCAGCAGAGGACCGGGCGGTACTAATGAAAAACTGTTTTTT.

This clonotype was seen repeatedly, ten times or more. This chain links TRBV6-1 with TRBJ1-5, with D uncertain. V gave up 4 bases and J gave up 6 bases, with 7 bases separating them. Germline V CDR1 and CDR2: MNHNS, SASEGT. This CDR3 spans 12 amino acids. The CDR3 spells CASSVSGQPQHF. CDR3 nucleotides: TGTGCCAGCAGTGTAAGCGGTCAGCCCCAGCATTTT.

J is TRBJ1-2 and V is TRBV12-5; TRBD1 is a possible D gene (6 bases). Trimming pared 2 bases from V and 2 bases from J, leaving 12 bases between. The CDR3 totals 15 residues. Germline V lookup: CDR1 LGHNT, CDR2 FRNRAP. The chain's CDR3 is CASGLPSQGNYGYTF. DNA of the CDR3: TGTGCTAGTGGTTTGCCGTCACAGGGAAACTATGGCTACACCTTC.

This clonotype was counted at least ten times. V and J are TRBV11-2 and TRBJ2-7; tentatively, D is TRBD1 (5 bases). CDR3 length: 16 residues. V lost 2 bases, J lost 0 bases, and 14 bases lay in between. Germline CDR1 and CDR2: SGHAT and FQNNGV. CDR3 nucleotides: TGTGCCAGCAGCTTATATCCCCCGACAGCCTCCTACGAGCAGTACTTC. This encodes CASSLYPPTASYEQYF.

The CDR3 DNA reads as TGCAGTGCTAGGAGAGGGACGGTTCCTTCCTACGAGCAGTACTTC. Protein product: CSARRGTVPSYEQYF. This chain uses TRBV20-1 with TRBJ2-7, with D perhaps given as TRBD1 or TRBD2 (5 bases each). V lost 3 bases, J lost 1 base, and 16 bases lay in between. Germline CDR1 reads DFQATT; CDR2 reads SNEGSKA (reference sequence). The CDR3 totals 15 residues.

The J gene is TRBJ2-7, the V gene TRBV5-4; D is unresolved. CDR1 and CDR2 (germline): SGHNT, YYREEE (reference sequence). CDR3 size: 14 residues. The V end lost 0 bases, the J end lost 0 bases, and 7 bases lay between the germline ends. The CDR3 region is CASSLDPGSYEQYF. CDR3 in DNA: TGTGCCAGCAGCTTGGATCCTGGCTCCTACGAGCAGTACTTC.

This clonotype was observed at least ten times. This chain connects TRBV6-6 to TRBJ1-6, with a weak D call TRBD1 (6 bases). Germline V gene data show CDR1 as MNHNY and CDR2 as SVGAGI (reference sequence). The length of the CDR3 is 15 residues. The germline V and J ends were trimmed by 0 bases and 6 bases, with 9 bases remaining between them. The CDR3 DNA follows: TGTGCCAGCAGTTACTCACTGGGGGCTAATTCACCCCTCCACTTT. This sequence encodes CASSYSLGANSPLHF.

This clonotype was counted a few times. J is TRBJ2-7 and V is TRBV11-1; D is uncertain. Trimming pared 5 bases from V and 1 base from J, leaving 12 bases between. Germline assignment: CDR1 SGHAT and CDR2 FQDESV (reference sequence). The CDR3 is 14 residues long. The CDR3 coding sequence is TGTGCCAGCAGCCAACCGGGTTTTTCCTACGAGCAGTACTTC. The encoded protein is CASSQPGFSYEQYF.

Ten or more counts support this clonotype. The V and J genes are TRBV2 and TRBJ1-2, with 7 bases identical to TRBD1. V dropped 3 bases and J dropped 6; count of bases not matched to a gene: 1. Germline V gene sequence: CDR1 SNHLY, CDR2 FYNNEI. The CDR3 runs 12 residues. The CDR3 bases are TGTGCCAGCAGTGATACAGGGGATGGCTACACCTTC. It specifies CASSDTGDGYTF.

The chain links TRBV5-1 to TRBJ2-3, with no clear D. Deletions cut 0 bases from V and 3 bases from J, with 5 bases between. Germline V gives CDR1 SGHRS, CDR2 YFSETQ. This CDR3 spans 13 amino acids. CDR3: CASSLAKTDTQYF. The DNA of the CDR3 is TGCGCCAGCAGCTTGGCCAAGACAGATACGCAGTATTTT. The full variable domain, its missing parts supplied by reference TRBV5-1 and TRBJ2-3, is KAGVTQTPRYLIKTRGQQVTLSCSPISGHRSVSWYQQTPGQGLQFLFEYFSETQRNKGNFPGRFSGRQFSNSRSEMNVSTLELGDSALYLCASSLAKTDTQYFGPGTRLTVL.

The chain has TRBV27 and TRBJ1-1; D is unclear. Germline CDR1 and CDR2: MNHEY and SMNVEV (reference sequence). Trimming took off 5 bases at V and 11 bases at J, with 12 bases between the two ends. This CDR3 is 11 amino acids long. Here the CDR3 DNA reads TGTGCCAGCAGTCCTCGGGGATTGGCTTTCTTT. This sequence encodes CASSPRGLAFF.

This clonotype came up many times. This chain joins TRBV3-1 and TRBJ1-1; D not resolved. Germline V gives CDR1 LGHDT, CDR2 YNNKEL (reference sequence). The CDR3 length is 13 residues. V was pared by 1 base and J by 5 bases, with 8 bases between. DNA for the CDR3: TGTGCCAGCAGCCAAGGTCCCAGGACTGAAGCTTTCTTT. It is translated as CASSQGPRTEAFF. Supplemented by reference TRBV3-1 and TRBJ1-1, the full variable domain reads DTAVSQTPKYLVTQMGNDKSIKCEQNLGHDTMYWYKQDSKKFLKIMFSYNNKELIINETVPNRFSPKSPDKAHLNLHINSLELGDSAVYFCASSQGPRTEAFFGQGTRLTVV.

This clonotype was seen a few times. The genes are TRBV4-1 and TRBJ2-6, with D maybe TRBD2 (5 bases). Germline CDR1 reads MGHRA; CDR2 reads YSYEKL. V lost 0 bases to trimming and J lost 7 bases, with 13 bases between them. This CDR3 contains 16 residues. The CDR3 nucleotides read TGCGCCAGCAGCCAAGAAGAGGGCAGTATCGCCAACGTCCTGACTTTC. It codes for CASSQEEGSIANVLTF.

This clonotype was observed a few times. The V gene is TRBV27, the J gene TRBJ1-1, with D perhaps TRBD1 (5 bases). Germline V CDR1 and CDR2: MNHEY, SMNVEV (reference sequence). V lost 5 bases, J lost 3 bases, and 10 bases lay in between. The CDR3 is 13 amino acids. CDR3 coding DNA: TGTGCCAGCAGTCGACAGACCTACACTGAAGCTTTCTTT. This translates into CASSRQTYTEAFF.

The chain has TRBV9 and TRBJ2-2, with TRBD1 identical over 12 bases. Unmatched junction bases numbered 8, after V lost 2 bases and J lost 6 bases. Looked up from germline, CDR1 is SGDLS and CDR2 is YYNGEE. The CDR3 spans 17 residues. The DNA of the CDR3 is TGTGCCAGCAGCGTTAACCGGGACAGGGGGCCGCCCGGGGAGCTGTTTTTT. Protein sequence: CASSVNRDRGPPGELFF. The full variable domain, with the rest looked up from reference TRBV9 and TRBJ2-2, is DSGVTQTPKHLITATGQRVTLRCSPRSGDLSVYWYQQSLDQGLQFLIQYYNGEERAKGNILERFSAQQFPDLHSELNLSSLELGDSALYFCASSVNRDRGPPGELFFGEGSRLTVL.

The chain is built from TRBV28 and TRBJ2-7; TRBD1 is a possible D gene (6 bases). Trimming left V 6 bases short and J 5 bases short, with 26 bases between. Germline V gene sequence: CDR1 MDHEN, CDR2 SYDVKM. This CDR3 contains 17 residues. The DNA for the CDR3 is TGTGCCAGCAGGCCCCTCTACTACAGGGACATAGGCCACGAGCAGTACTTC. Its protein product is CASRPLYYRDIGHEQYF.

Ten or more counts support this clonotype. A read error may produce the germline difference seen at one junction end. The rearrangement joins TRBV7-7 to TRBJ2-3, with TRBD2 matching 7 bases. The CDR3 is 15 amino acids. CDR1 and CDR2 from the germline V gene are SSHAT and FNYEAQ (reference sequence). The CDR3, as DNA: TGTGCTAGCAGCTTTGGAGCGGGGAACACAGATACGCAGTATTTT. Its protein is CASSFGAGNTDTQYF.

This clonotype was seen a handful of times. J is TRBJ1-2 and V is TRBV24-1, with D unresolved. The CDR3 totals 13 residues. Germline values: CDR1 KGHDR, CDR2 SFDVKD. The germline V and J ends were trimmed by 3 bases and 4 bases, with 8 bases remaining between them. This CDR3 is CATSDPRSYGYTF. In nucleotides, the CDR3 is TGTGCCACCAGTGATCCCAGGTCCTATGGCTACACCTTC.

This clonotype occurred many times. CDR3 region: CASSPGRIATEAFF. CDR3 DNA sequence: TGTGCCAGCTCACCCGGGCGGATAGCCACTGAAGCTTTCTTT. The chain is built from TRBV18 and TRBJ1-1; D remains unclear. The CDR3 runs to 14 residues. V lost 3 bases to trimming and J lost 4 bases, with 12 bases between them. The germline gives CDR1 KGHSH, CDR2 LQKENI.

There are many counts of this clonotype. V usage is TRBV19 and J usage is TRBJ1-1; 8 bases map to TRBD1. Trimming at V came to 6 bases and at J to 5 bases, leaving 5 bases not matched to a gene. Per germline, CDR1 LNHDA and CDR2 SQIVND (reference sequence). The CDR3 runs to 13 residues. The CDR3 DNA sequence: TGTGCCAGTAGCCGACAGGGGAAGACTGAAGCTTTCTTT. Translating it yields CASSRQGKTEAFF. Based on the CDR3 plus reference TRBV19 and TRBJ1-1, the full variable domain is DGGITQSPKYLFRKEGQNVTLSCEQNLNHDAMYWYRQDPGQGLRLIYYSQIVNDFQKGDIAEGYSVSREKKESFPLTVTSAQKNPTAFYLCASSRQGKTEAFFGQGTRLTVV.

The chain uses TRBV19 and TRBJ1-5; 7 positions match TRBD1. Germline CDR1 and CDR2: LNHDA and SQIVND (reference sequence). The J segment lost 6 bases and the V segment lost 0 bases, leaving 5 bases of the junction unmatched. The CDR3 extends over 15 amino acids. The chain's CDR3 is CASSIDDRASQPQHF. The CDR3 DNA follows: TGTGCCAGTAGTATAGATGACAGGGCTTCTCAGCCCCAGCATTTT. The variable domain in full, with the rest retrieved from reference TRBV19 and TRBJ1-5, is DGGITQSPKYLFRKEGQNVTLSCEQNLNHDAMYWYRQDPGQGLRLIYYSQIVNDFQKGDIAEGYSVSREKKESFPLTVTSAQKNPTAFYLCASSIDDRASQPQHFGDGTRLSIL.

This clonotype occurred a few times. V usage is TRBV7-2 and J usage is TRBJ2-2; 8 bases line up with TRBD1. CDR1 and CDR2 from the germline V gene are SGHTA and FQGNSA. The length of the CDR3 is 18 residues. The V segment lost 0 bases and the J segment 0 bases; nucleotides outside the gene matches: 6. CDR3 residues: CASSLALPGGTNTGELFF. In nucleotides, the CDR3 is TGTGCCAGCAGCTTAGCGCTTCCAGGGGGCACGAACACCGGGGAGCTGTTTTTT.

V is TRBV20-1 and J is TRBJ1-2; D uncertain. CDR1 is DFQATT, CDR2 SNEGSKA, per germline (reference sequence). The CDR3 totals 13 residues. V dropped 3 bases and J dropped 8 bases, with 16 bases sitting between them. In nucleotides, the CDR3 is TGCAGTGCTAGGGCGGGTCAGGCCCACGGCTACACCTTC. Protein: CSARAGQAHGYTF.

This sequence joins TRBV11-2 and TRBJ1-1; D call uncertain. The germline V and J ends were trimmed by 3 bases and 4 bases, with 12 bases remaining between them. This CDR3 has 14 residues. Germline lookup yields CDR1 SGHAT and CDR2 FQNNGV. The CDR3 loop is CASSLGRLSTEAFF. The CDR3 DNA is TGTGCCAGCAGCTTGGGCAGACTGAGCACTGAAGCTTTCTTT. The full variable domain, with the rest looked up from reference TRBV11-2 and TRBJ1-1, is EAGVAQSPRYKIIEKRQSVAFWCNPISGHATLYWYQQILGQGPKLLIQFQNNGVVDDSQLPKDRFSAERLKGVDSTLKIQPAKLEDSAVYLCASSLGRLSTEAFFGQGTRLTVV.

This clonotype was seen more than once but under ten times. The chain employs TRBV6-1 and TRBJ1-1; 7 bases match TRBD1. The CDR3 loop spans 14 amino acids. With 7 bases clipped from V and 1 base from J, the junction kept 6 bases outside the gene matches. Germline lookup yields CDR1 MNHNS and CDR2 SASEGT. CDR3 nucleotide sequence: TGTGCCAGCACCCCTCGGGACAGGAACACTGAAGCTTTCTTT. Its translation: CASTPRDRNTEAFF.

This clonotype was seen repeatedly, ten times or more. The chain carries TRBV7-9 and TRBJ2-4; TRBD2 aligns across 8 bases. The CDR3 spans 15 residues. CDR1 and CDR2 from the germline V gene are SEHNR and FQNEAQ (reference sequence). V shed 5 bases and J 1 base; nucleotides not matched to a gene: 4. In DNA, the CDR3 is TGTGCCAGCAGCCCCCGGGGGGGGGCCAAAAACATTCAGTACTTC. Encoded protein: CASSPRGGAKNIQYF.

The table lists this clonotype with many counts. The chain recombines TRBV13 with TRBJ1-6; 7 nucleotides line up with TRBD1. Germline V gene sequence: CDR1 PRHDT, CDR2 FYEKMQ (reference sequence). The J segment lost 4 bases and the V segment lost 6 bases, leaving 9 bases of the junction unmatched. The CDR3 is 16 amino acids. CDR3: CASRIGQESYNSPLHF. For the CDR3, the DNA is TGTGCCAGCAGGATCGGACAGGAAAGTTATAATTCACCCCTCCACTTT.

This clonotype has at least ten counts. V and J are TRBV2 and TRBJ1-6; D might be TRBD1 (5 bases). Germline V gene data show CDR1 as SNHLY and CDR2 as FYNNEI. This CDR3 contains 15 residues. V lost 8 bases to trimming and J lost 0 bases, with 11 bases between them. The CDR3 DNA is TGTGCCAGCCAGACAGCCCGCTCCTATAATTCACCCCTCCACTTT. Residues: CASQTARSYNSPLHF. Full variable domain (outside the CDR3, taken from reference TRBV2 and TRBJ1-6): EPEVTQTPSHQVTQMGQEVILRCVPISNHLYFYWYRQILGQKVEFLVSFYNNEISEKSEIFDDQFSVERPDGSNFTLKIRSTKLEDSAMYFCASQTARSYNSPLHFGNGTRLTVT.